This T cell receptor beta chain derives from a study of cytomegalovirus exposure and HLA in healthy donors. Study-wide results and limits: Presence/absence analyses took donor sequencing depth as roughly uniform.

The CDR3 has 13 amino acids. Germline assignment: CDR1 SQVTM and CDR2 ANQGSEA. Trimming removed 5 bases from V and 1 base from J, with 11 bases in between. A multiplex PCR was run with 60 Vbeta primers and 13 Jbeta primers. The method was immunoSEQ multiplex PCR; TCRdb's version includes in-frame clones alone and lacks a portion of them. The table lists 150,000 to 200,000 clones, roughly 83% of them singletons, with about 2.3% in the top ten. Note on this clone: The target antigen is unknown.

The receptor comes from a woman in her forties or fifties in good health and CMV-seronegative. This chain uses TRBV29-1 with TRBJ2-5; D remains ambiguous. Sequenced input: PBMCs. CDR3 residues: CSVQGRVQETQYF. The DNA for the CDR3 is TGCAGCGTTCAAGGACGGGTCCAAGAGACCCAGTACTTC.